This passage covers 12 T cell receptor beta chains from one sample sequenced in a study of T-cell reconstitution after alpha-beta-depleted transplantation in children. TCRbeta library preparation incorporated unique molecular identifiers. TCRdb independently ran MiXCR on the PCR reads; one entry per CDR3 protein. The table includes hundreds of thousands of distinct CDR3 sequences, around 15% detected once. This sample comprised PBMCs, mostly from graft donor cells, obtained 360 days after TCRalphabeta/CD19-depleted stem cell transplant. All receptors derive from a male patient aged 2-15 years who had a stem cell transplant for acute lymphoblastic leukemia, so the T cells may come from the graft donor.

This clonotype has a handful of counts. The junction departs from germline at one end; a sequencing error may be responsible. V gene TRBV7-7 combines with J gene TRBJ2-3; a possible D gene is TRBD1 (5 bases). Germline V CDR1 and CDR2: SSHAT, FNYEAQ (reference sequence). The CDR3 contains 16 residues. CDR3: CASSLGGAVGRDTQYF. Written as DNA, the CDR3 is TGTGCTAGCAGCTTAGGTGGGGCCGTCGGACGAGATACGCAGTATTTT.

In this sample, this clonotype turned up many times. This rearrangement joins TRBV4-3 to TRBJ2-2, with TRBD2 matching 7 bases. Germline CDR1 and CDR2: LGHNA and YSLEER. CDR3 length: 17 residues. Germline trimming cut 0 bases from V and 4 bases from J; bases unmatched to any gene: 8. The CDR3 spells CASSQDLLGRITGELFF. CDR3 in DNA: TGCGCCAGCAGCCAAGACCTACTCGGGAGGATCACCGGGGAGCTGTTTTTT.

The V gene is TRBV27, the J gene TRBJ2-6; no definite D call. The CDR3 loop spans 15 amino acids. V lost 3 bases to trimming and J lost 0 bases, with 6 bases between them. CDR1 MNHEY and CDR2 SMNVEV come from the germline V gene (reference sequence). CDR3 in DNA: TGTGCCAGCAGTTTTAATCCCTCTGGGGCCAACGTCCTGACTTTC. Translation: CASSFNPSGANVLTF.

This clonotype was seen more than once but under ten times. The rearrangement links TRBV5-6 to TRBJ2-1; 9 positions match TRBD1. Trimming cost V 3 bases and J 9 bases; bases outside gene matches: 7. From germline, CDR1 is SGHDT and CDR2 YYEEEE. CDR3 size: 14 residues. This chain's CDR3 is CASSYPGQGVEQFF. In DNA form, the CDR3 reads TGTGCCAGCAGCTATCCGGGACAGGGTGTTGAGCAGTTCTTC.

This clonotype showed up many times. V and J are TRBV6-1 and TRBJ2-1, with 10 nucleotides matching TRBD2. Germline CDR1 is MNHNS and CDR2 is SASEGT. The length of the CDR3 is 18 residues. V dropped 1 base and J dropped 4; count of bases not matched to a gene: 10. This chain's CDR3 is CASSEEGLAGVLYNEQFF. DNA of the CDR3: TGTGCCAGCAGTGAAGAGGGTCTAGCGGGAGTTCTTTACAATGAGCAGTTCTTC.

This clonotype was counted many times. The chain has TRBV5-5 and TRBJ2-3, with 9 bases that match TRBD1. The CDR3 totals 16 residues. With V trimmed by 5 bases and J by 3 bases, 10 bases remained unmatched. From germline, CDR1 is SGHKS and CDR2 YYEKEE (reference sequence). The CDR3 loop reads CASRDRTGVITDTQYF. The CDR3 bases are TGTGCCAGCAGGGACAGGACAGGGGTAATAACAGATACGCAGTATTTT.

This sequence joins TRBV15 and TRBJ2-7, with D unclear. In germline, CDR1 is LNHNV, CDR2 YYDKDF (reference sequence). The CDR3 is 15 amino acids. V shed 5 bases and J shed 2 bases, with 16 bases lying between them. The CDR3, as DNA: TGTGCCACCAGCCGAGGTAGGTCAGGCGCCTACGAGCAGTACTTC. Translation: CATSRGRSGAYEQYF.

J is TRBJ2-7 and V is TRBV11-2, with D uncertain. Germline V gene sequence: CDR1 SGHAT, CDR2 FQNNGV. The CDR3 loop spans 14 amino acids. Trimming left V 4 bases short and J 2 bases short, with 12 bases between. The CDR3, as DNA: TGTGCCAGCAGCTCCATGTACCGGCCCTACGAGCAGTACTTC. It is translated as CASSSMYRPYEQYF.

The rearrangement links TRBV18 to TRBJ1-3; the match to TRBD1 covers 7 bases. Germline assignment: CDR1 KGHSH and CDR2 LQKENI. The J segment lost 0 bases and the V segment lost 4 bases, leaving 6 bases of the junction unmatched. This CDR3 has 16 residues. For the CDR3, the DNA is TGTGCCAGCTCACGCATGGGACAGCGCTCTGGAAACACCATATATTTT. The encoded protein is CASSRMGQRSGNTIYF. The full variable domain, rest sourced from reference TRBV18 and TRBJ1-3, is NAGVMQNPRHLVRRRGQEARLRCSPMKGHSHVYWYRQLPEEGLKFMVYLQKENIIDESGMPKERFSAEFPKEGPSILRIQQVVRGDSAAYFCASSRMGQRSGNTIYFGEGSWLTVV.

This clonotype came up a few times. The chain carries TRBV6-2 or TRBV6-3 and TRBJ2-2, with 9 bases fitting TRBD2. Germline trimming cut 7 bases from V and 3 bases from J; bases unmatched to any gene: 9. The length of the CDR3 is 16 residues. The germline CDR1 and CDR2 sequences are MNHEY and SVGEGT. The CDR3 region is CASKNAGTSYTGELFF. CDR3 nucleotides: TGTGCCAGCAAAAACGCCGGGACTAGCTACACCGGGGAGCTGTTTTTT.

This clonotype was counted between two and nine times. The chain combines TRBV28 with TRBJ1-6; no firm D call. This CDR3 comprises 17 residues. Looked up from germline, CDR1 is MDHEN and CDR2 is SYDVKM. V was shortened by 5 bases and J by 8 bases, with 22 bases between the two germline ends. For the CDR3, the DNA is TGTGCCAGCAGTCCCACGTCCTCGGGGAAGGCGTATTCACCCCTCCACTTT. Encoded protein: CASSPTSSGKAYSPLHF.

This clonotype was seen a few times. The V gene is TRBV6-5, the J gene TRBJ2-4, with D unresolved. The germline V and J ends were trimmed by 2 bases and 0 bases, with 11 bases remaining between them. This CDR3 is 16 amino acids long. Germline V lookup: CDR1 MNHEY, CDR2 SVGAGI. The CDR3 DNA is TGTGCCAGCAGTTACGCGTCAGCACTAGCCAAAAACATTCAGTACTTC. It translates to CASSYASALAKNIQYF.